This TCR beta chain was sequenced during a study of Graves' ophthalmopathy and Graves' hyperthyroidism. For the study at large: Blood was drawn at initial diagnosis, before any treatment. Study observations and caveats: Blood also harbored most expanded thyroid clonotypes above 0.001 frequency. Ophthalmopathy versus stable hyperthyroidism: 13-signature model gave just under 90% sensitivity, approximately 80% specificity.

Worth noting for this clonotype: What it binds is not known.

Germline V gene sequence: CDR1 SGHRS, CDR2 YFSETQ. CDR3 size: 14 residues. The trim removed 3 bases at V and 1 base at J, leaving 3 bases unmatched. CDR3 regions of TCR beta were amplified from RNA transcripts. RT-PCR with HTBI primers came first, then second-round multiplex PCR. TCRdb reprocessed the multiplex PCR reads with MiXCR, giving one entry per CDR3 protein. Of over 450,000 distinct CDR3 sequences in the sample, around 14% were seen once. The PBMC fraction was derived from about 9.2 ml of fresh peripheral blood. This receptor was taken from a woman in her 30s with Graves' ophthalmopathy. The sample comprised blood. This rearrangement joins TRBV5-1 to TRBJ1-1, with 7 bases lining up with TRBD1. The CDR3 is CASSWTGENTEAFF. The CDR3 DNA reads TGCGCCAGCAGCTGGACAGGAGAGAACACTGAAGCTTTCTTT.